What follows are 31 T cell receptor beta chains derived from one specimen sequenced in a study of STAT3 mutations in large granular lymphocyte leukemia (dated by TCRdb to between 2019 and 2020). Library generation was performed with the immunoSEQ multiplex PCR assay. TCRdb retrieved this table from immuneACCESS and kept in-frame rearrangements only. Not all clones are present; in checked studies, unresolved V genes account for under half, and no reason is known for the remainder. The table for this sample lists about 10,000 clones; roughly 85% of them were counted only once. Around a quarter of the sample goes to the ten largest clones. General findings and caveats noted by the study authors: At least one immunodominant TCRbeta clonotype was present in every T-LGLL patient, and multiple immunodominant subclonotypes appeared in about half of the T-LGLL patients.

These receptors have no known antigen. Material: peripheral blood mononuclear cells. These receptors came from a man aged 55 to 70 with T-cell large granular lymphocyte leukemia. Some clones in this sample may be carry-over from other donors' samples. The age is the age at diagnosis.

V is TRBV4-2 and J is TRBJ2-2; D is possibly TRBD1 (5 bases). In germline, CDR1 is LGHNA, CDR2 YNFKEQ. The V and J ends lost 5 bases and 6 bases respectively, with 13 bases between them. The CDR3 totals 14 residues. The CDR3 sequence: CASSSGRVAGELFF. The CDR3 nucleotides are TGTGCCAGCAGCTCAGGCAGGGTCGCCGGGGAGCTGTTTTTT.

The rearrangement joins TRBV28 to TRBJ1-1; a possible D gene is TRBD1 (5 bases). V shed 7 bases and J shed 3 bases, with 27 bases lying between them. The CDR3 contains 18 residues. Germline CDR1 and CDR2: MDHEN and SYDVKM. The CDR3 loop reads CASNLIRSHRGPYTEAFF. CDR3 DNA sequence: TGTGCCAGCAACCTAATACGGTCTCACCGGGGCCCTTACACTGAAGCTTTCTTT.

V and J are TRBV5-1 and TRBJ2-2; D may be TRBD1 (7 bases). Between the trimmed V and J ends, which lost 2 bases and 4 bases, there was a span of 15 bases. This CDR3 is 16 amino acids long. CDR1 and CDR2 from the germline V gene are SGHRS and YFSETQ. The CDR3 protein is CASSLGGGDLTGELFF. Here the CDR3 DNA reads TGCGCCAGCAGCTTAGGAGGGGGCGACCTCACCGGGGAGCTGTTTTTT.

To note about this clone: The junction differs from germline at one of its ends, possibly a read error. V usage is TRBV5-5 and J usage is TRBJ1-3, with D hard to call. CDR1 is SGHKS, CDR2 YYEKEE, per germline (reference sequence). CDR3 length: 15 residues. CDR3 sequence: CASSLLRSSRNTIYF. The CDR3 DNA follows: TGTGCCAGCAGTCTCTTGAGGAGCTCTAGAAACACCATATATTTT.

The chain combines TRBV15 with TRBJ1-4, with TRBD1 as a possible D gene (5 bases). V lost 0 bases, J lost 7 bases, and 15 bases lay in between. Germline CDR1 and CDR2: LNHNV and YYDKDF (reference sequence). This CDR3 region has 16 residues. This CDR3 is CATSRDVAGGTEKLFF. The CDR3 DNA is TGTGCCACCAGCAGAGATGTAGCAGGAGGGACTGAAAAACTGTTTTTT.

J is TRBJ2-7 and V is TRBV9; D not resolved. Between the trimmed V and J ends, which lost 0 bases and 4 bases, there was a span of 11 bases. The CDR3 covers 14 residues. Germline-derived CDR1 and CDR2 are SGDLS and YYNGEE. CDR3 residues: CASSVENIGYEQYF. The CDR3 nucleotides read TGTGCCAGCAGCGTAGAAAATATTGGGTACGAGCAGTACTTC.

This chain uses TRBV6-5 with TRBJ2-7; 7 bases align to TRBD1. Germline lookup yields CDR1 MNHEY and CDR2 SVGAGI. J gave up 7 bases and V 2 bases, and 8 bases lay outside the gene matches. The CDR3 length is 14 residues. The CDR3 loop is CASSYRLTGYEQYF. The CDR3 coding sequence is TGTGCCAGCAGTTACCGACTGACAGGGTATGAGCAGTACTTC.

V is TRBV6-6 and J is TRBJ2-7, with 10 bases identical to TRBD2. The CDR3 totals 14 residues. The germline CDR1 and CDR2 sequences are MNHNY and SVGAGI (reference sequence). The ends lost 5 bases at V and 5 bases at J; junction bases unmatched: 6. CDR3: CASSLGTSANEQYF. The CDR3 nucleotides are TGTGCCAGCAGTCTCGGGACTAGCGCCAACGAGCAGTACTTC.

The rearrangement links TRBV7-8 to TRBJ1-1; the match to TRBD1 covers 7 bases. V lost 0 bases and J lost 5; bases outside the gene matches: 12. CDR1 and CDR2 from the germline V gene are SGHVS and FQNEAQ. The CDR3 runs to 17 residues. The chain's CDR3 is CASSLAGQLLVSTEAFF. For the CDR3, the DNA is TGTGCCAGCAGCTTAGCGGGACAGCTTCTGGTGAGTACTGAAGCTTTCTTT.

This chain uses TRBV5-1 with TRBJ1-4, with 7 bases matching TRBD1. V was clipped by 4 bases and J by 8 bases; unmatched bases: 11. CDR3 length equals 15 residues. Germline values: CDR1 SGHRS, CDR2 YFSETQ. CDR3: CASSLGTAGEEKLFF. DNA for the CDR3: TGCGCCAGCAGCCTCGGGACAGCCGGCGAAGAAAAACTGTTTTTT.

V gene TRBV19 combines with J gene TRBJ2-3; 10 bases are a match to TRBD2. This CDR3 is 16 amino acids long. Trimming cost V 3 bases and J 9 bases; bases outside gene matches: 12. CDR1 is LNHDA, CDR2 SQIVND, per germline (reference sequence). DNA of the CDR3: TGTGCCAGTAGTATCGGTGGGCTAGCGGGAGAGGGGACGCAGTATTTT. Protein product: CASSIGGLAGEGTQYF.

The chain links TRBV7-8 to TRBJ2-7; 7 bases are a match to TRBD2. Germline lookup yields CDR1 SGHVS and CDR2 FQNEAQ. The CDR3 loop spans 15 amino acids. The ends lost 1 base at V and 3 bases at J; junction bases unmatched: 6. In DNA form, the CDR3 reads TGTGCCAGCAGCTTAGGGGTAGCGGGCCTCTACGAGCAGTACTTC. It specifies CASSLGVAGLYEQYF.

The chain has TRBV5-1 and TRBJ2-7; D is ambiguous. The CDR3 sequence is 15 residues long. V gave up 0 bases and J gave up 2 bases, with 12 bases separating them. Per the germline V gene, CDR1 is SGHRS and CDR2 is YFSETQ. The CDR3: CASSLAGGLAYEQYF. The CDR3 DNA reads TGCGCCAGCAGCTTGGCCGGCGGCCTAGCCTACGAGCAGTACTTC.

V and J are TRBV7-2 and TRBJ2-5, with 11 bases that match TRBD2. This CDR3 comprises 15 residues. CDR1 is SGHTA and CDR2 is FQGNSA in the germline V gene. V lost 5 bases to trimming and J lost 2 bases; unmatched junction nucleotides: 4. The CDR3 nucleotides are TGTGCCAGCAGCCCCGGGACTAGCGGACAAGAGACCCAGTACTTC. As protein: CASSPGTSGQETQYF.

The chain links TRBV6-5 to TRBJ2-5; D gene uncertain. CDR1 is MNHEY, CDR2 SVGAGI, per germline. V lost 1 base to trimming and J lost 5 bases, with 2 bases between them. This CDR3 comprises 11 residues. The CDR3 is CASSYFETQYF. CDR3 DNA: TGTGCCAGCAGTTACTTTGAGACCCAGTACTTC.

The chain links TRBV18 to TRBJ2-5; D gene ambiguous. Looked up from germline, CDR1 is KGHSH and CDR2 is LQKENI. This CDR3 comprises 14 residues. Deletions cut 6 bases from V and 3 bases from J, with 14 bases between. This CDR3 is CASSLSPGKETQYF. The CDR3, as DNA: TGTGCCAGCTCCCTATCTCCAGGAAAAGAGACCCAGTACTTC.

The rearrangement links TRBV5-4 to TRBJ1-2, with D unclear. Trimming removed 4 bases at V and 8 bases at J, with 15 bases between. This CDR3 region has 13 residues. Per germline, CDR1 SGHNT and CDR2 YYREEE (reference sequence). CDR3 nucleotide sequence: TGTGCCAGCAGCAAGGACCTACCGGGGGGCTACACCTTC. It specifies CASSKDLPGGYTF.

This chain's CDR3 is CATPSEGSTNTGELFF. The DNA of the CDR3 is TGTGCCACCCCCTCTGAAGGCAGCACGAACACCGGGGAGCTGTTTTTT. The V call is TRBV7-8, the J call TRBJ2-2; D ambiguous. The V gene lost 10 bases and the J gene lost 0 bases, with 18 bases spanning the gap. Germline lookup yields CDR1 SGHVS and CDR2 FQNEAQ. The CDR3 is 16 amino acids.

The chain recombines TRBV5-4 with TRBJ2-7, with 9 bases matching TRBD1. Losses at the gene ends were 3 bases for V and 7 bases for J; bases not matched to a gene: 8. The CDR3 length is 14 residues. CDR1 is SGHNT and CDR2 is YYREEE in the germline V gene (reference sequence). Here the CDR3 DNA reads TGTGCCAGCAGCTCCCGGACAGGGGCTGGGGAGCAGTACTTC. The encoded protein is CASSSRTGAGEQYF.

The J gene is TRBJ2-3, the V gene TRBV11-2; D not resolved. This CDR3 spans 15 amino acids. Per the germline V gene, CDR1 is SGHAT and CDR2 is FQNNGV. V was shortened by 0 bases and J by 1 base, with 8 bases between the two germline ends. The CDR3, as DNA: TGTGCCAGCAGCTTAGACGGATACGGCACAGATACGCAGTATTTT. It encodes CASSLDGYGTDTQYF.

The chain couples TRBV4-2 to TRBJ2-6; 7 bases are a match to TRBD1. The CDR3 totals 19 residues. Germline loops: CDR1 LGHNA, CDR2 YNFKEQ. With 0 bases clipped from V and 2 bases from J, the junction kept 10 bases outside the gene matches. The CDR3 bases are TGTGCCAGCAGCCAAGATCAGGGACAGCTTCTTCCTGGGGCCAACGTCCTGACTTTC. Residues: CASSQDQGQLLPGANVLTF.

The chain employs TRBV4-3 and TRBJ1-2, with D possibly being TRBD1 (5 bases). Deletions cut 1 base from V and 8 bases from J, with 14 bases between. The CDR3 has 14 residues. The germline CDR1 and CDR2 sequences are LGHNA and YSLEER. The CDR3 DNA reads as TGCGCCAGCAGCCAAGTGACTACAGGAATCGGCTACACCTTC. Residues: CASSQVTTGIGYTF.

The chain links TRBV7-2 to TRBJ1-5, with D unclear. Trimming removed 6 bases at V and 3 bases at J, with 6 bases between. This CDR3 is 12 amino acids long. The germline CDR1 and CDR2 sequences are SGHTA and FQGNSA. The CDR3 region has the DNA TGTGCCAGCAGTCAAGCCAATCAGCCCCAGCATTTT. Its protein product is CASSQANQPQHF.

The chain combines TRBV7-8 with TRBJ1-2, with D perhaps matching TRBD1 (6 bases). The length of the CDR3 is 16 residues. V was cut by 2 bases and J by 6 bases, with 19 bases left in between. From germline, CDR1 is SGHVS and CDR2 FQNEAQ. The CDR3 loop is CASSLWGGQAGNGYTF. In DNA, the CDR3 is TGTGCCAGCAGCTTATGGGGGGGGCAGGCGGGTAATGGCTACACCTTC.

The J gene is TRBJ1-1, the V gene TRBV9; TRBD1 is a possible D gene (5 bases). Per germline, CDR1 SGDLS and CDR2 YYNGEE. CDR3 length: 15 amino acids. Trimming removed 4 bases at V and 1 base at J, with 14 bases between. The CDR3 sequence is CASSPGTLGNTEAFF. The DNA for the CDR3 is TGTGCCAGCAGCCCCGGGACCCTCGGGAACACTGAAGCTTTCTTT. Complete variable domain (other parts from reference TRBV9 and TRBJ1-1): DSGVTQTPKHLITATGQRVTLRCSPRSGDLSVYWYQQSLDQGLQFLIQYYNGEERAKGNILERFSAQQFPDLHSELNLSSLELGDSALYFCASSPGTLGNTEAFFGQGTRLTVV.

The chain carries TRBV19 and TRBJ1-1; TRBD1 aligns across 8 bases. V shed 5 bases, J shed 4 bases, and the junction held 9 bases outside the gene matches. This CDR3 is 15 amino acids long. The germline CDR1 and CDR2 sequences are LNHDA and SQIVND (reference sequence). The CDR3 DNA is TGTGCCAGTAGTGTCCGACAGGGGAAGGCCACTGAAGCTTTCTTT. This codes for CASSVRQGKATEAFF.

The sample holds a few counts of this clone. The chain is built from TRBV19 and TRBJ1-1; D is uncertain. V was trimmed by 3 bases and J by 8 bases, leaving 13 bases between them. Germline CDR1 is LNHDA and CDR2 is SQIVND (reference sequence). The CDR3 loop spans 13 amino acids. The chain's CDR3 is CASSIAEGREAFF. In DNA, the CDR3 is TGTGCCAGTAGTATCGCGGAGGGCAGGGAAGCTTTCTTT.

The chain links TRBV19 to TRBJ1-1; D is ambiguous. The CDR3 is 14 amino acids. From germline, CDR1 is LNHDA and CDR2 SQIVND (reference sequence). The germline V and J ends were trimmed by 5 bases and 4 bases, with 14 bases remaining between them. The CDR3 spells CASSVWRSGTEAFF. The CDR3, as DNA: TGTGCCAGTAGTGTCTGGAGGTCGGGCACTGAAGCTTTCTTT.

The V gene is TRBV7-2, the J gene TRBJ2-7; D not resolved. The CDR3 is 12 residues long. Trimming removed 5 bases at V and 0 bases at J, with 5 bases between. The germline CDR1 and CDR2 sequences are SGHTA and FQGNSA. The CDR3 nucleotides are TGTGCCAGCAGCCCGAGCTCCTACGAGCAGTACTTC. Its protein is CASSPSSYEQYF.

The chain is built from TRBV27 and TRBJ2-5; TRBD1 matches 8 bases. The germline V gene has CDR1 MNHEY and CDR2 SMNVEV (reference sequence). This CDR3 is built from 16 residues. Losses at the gene ends were 5 bases for V and 3 bases for J; bases not matched to a gene: 11. The chain's CDR3 is CASSLLPQGAKETQYF. CDR3 nucleotides: TGTGCCAGCAGTCTCCTCCCCCAGGGGGCAAAAGAGACCCAGTACTTC.

The J gene is TRBJ2-7, the V gene TRBV5-1; 11 nucleotides line up with TRBD2. Germline V gene sequence: CDR1 SGHRS, CDR2 YFSETQ. Trimming took 3 bases from V and 1 from J; bases not matched to a gene: 3. The CDR3 has 15 amino acids. CDR3 region: CASSWGLADSYEQYF. CDR3 nucleotide sequence: TGCGCCAGCAGCTGGGGACTAGCGGATTCCTACGAGCAGTACTTC.